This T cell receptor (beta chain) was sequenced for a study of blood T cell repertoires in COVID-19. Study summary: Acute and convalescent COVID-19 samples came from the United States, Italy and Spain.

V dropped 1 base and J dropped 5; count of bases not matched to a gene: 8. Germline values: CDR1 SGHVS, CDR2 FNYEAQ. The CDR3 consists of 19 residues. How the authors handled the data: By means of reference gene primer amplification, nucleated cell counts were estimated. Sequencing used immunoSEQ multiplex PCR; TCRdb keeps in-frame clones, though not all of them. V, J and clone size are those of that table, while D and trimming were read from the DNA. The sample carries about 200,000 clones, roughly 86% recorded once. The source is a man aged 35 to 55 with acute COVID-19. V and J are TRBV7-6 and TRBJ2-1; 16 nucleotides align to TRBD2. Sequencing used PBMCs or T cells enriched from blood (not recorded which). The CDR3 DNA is TGTGCCAGCAGCTTAGTCCACCCGGGACTAGCGGGAGGGCACAATGAGCAGTTCTTC. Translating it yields CASSLVHPGLAGGHNEQFF.